This T cell receptor beta chain was obtained from a study of identical twins. Regarding the study as a whole: Cross-sectional statistical analysis, not tracking of the same donors, underpinned the conclusions. Surplus twin overlap in beta out-of-frame sequences was less pronounced.

All donors were healthy Caucasians. The length of the CDR3 is 16 residues. The germline V and J ends were trimmed by 5 bases and 3 bases, with 17 bases remaining between them. Per germline, CDR1 SGHVS and CDR2 FQNEAQ. TCRdb recomputed calls from the 5' RACE reads with MiXCR, one row per CDR3 protein. The data hold 500,000 to 600,000 distinct CDR3 sequences, with approximately 22% observed a single time. In this sample, this clonotype turned up once. Antigen: not known. This same sample was also part of a study on T cells expressing NK-cell markers. Per that study: Sorted CD3+CD56-NKG2C+, CD3+CD56+NKG2C- and CD3+CD56+NKG2C+ T cells were the source of the TCR beta repertoires.

The origin of this receptor is a woman aged 18-35 years in good health. The chain links TRBV7-8 to TRBJ1-5, with no clear D. The sequencing input was CD4+ T cells sorted from blood. In DNA, the CDR3 is TGTGCCAGCAGCCCAGAAGGCGCCGGTCTCAATCAGCCCCAGCATTTT. This encodes CASSPEGAGLNQPQHF.